This T cell receptor (beta chain) was sequenced for a study of blood T cell repertoires in COVID-19. At the level of the study: Some COVID-19 samples were acute and others convalescent; all came from the United States, Italy and Spain. Nucleic acid was either cDNA or gDNA, and it came from T cells, B-cell-depleted T cells, or PBMCs.

Recruited during active infection, patients (from Seattle) were subsequently followed longitudinally. This clone was detected only a few times. The authors' processing: The assay estimated nucleated cells by amplifying reference gene primers. TCRdb's table, derived via immunoSEQ multiplex PCR, lists solely in-frame clones and lacks some. The V and J calls and the clone size are those of that table, but D and trimming were determined from the DNA. This table has some 120,000 clones, about 70% appearing once. The sample comprised peripheral blood. The sequence derives from a man older than 75 with COVID-19, enrolled during active disease.

The DNA for the CDR3 is TGTGCCAGCAGAGGGCAGGGCCTCCAAGAGACCCAGTACTTC. Its translation is CASRGQGLQETQYF. The V gene is TRBV9, the J gene TRBJ2-5; a possible D gene is TRBD1 (5 bases). Between the trimmed V and J ends, which lost 5 bases and 1 base, there was a span of 12 bases. Germline lookup yields CDR1 SGDLS and CDR2 YYNGEE. The CDR3 is 14 residues long.